The 8 T cell receptor beta chains below all came from one sample that was sequenced in a study of T cell responses to AZD1222 COVID-19 vaccine. Libraries were prepared by immunoSEQ multiplex PCR; TCRdb keeps only in-frame clonotypes and omits some of them. This sample carries approximately 61,000 clones, around 80% of them seen once, and the ten largest clones take roughly 27%. Here the sequenced sample was peripheral blood, taken 28 days after the second AZD1222 dose. The receptors were gathered from an adult who received the AZD1222 COVID-19 vaccine.

The count of this clone is one. Here the CDR3 reads CASSQDLASGFTDTQYF. The CDR3 DNA follows: TGTGCCAGCAGCCAAGATCTGGCTAGCGGATTCACAGATACGCAGTATTTT. The chain links TRBV14 to TRBJ2-3, with 7 bases aligning to TRBD2. CDR3 size: 17 residues. The junction had 8 bases not matched to a gene; V was cut back by 0 bases and J by 2 bases. From germline, CDR1 is SGHDN and CDR2 FVKESK.

The chain has TRBV30 and TRBJ1-6; tentative D call: TRBD1 (5 bases). CDR1 GTSNPN and CDR2 SVGIG come from the germline V gene (reference sequence). Trimming pared 3 bases from V and 6 bases from J, leaving 15 bases between. The CDR3 contains 15 residues. The CDR3 coding sequence is TGTGCCTGGAGATTTTATGCAGGGATTAATTCACCCCTCCACTTT. The encoded protein is CAWRFYAGINSPLHF.

The chain carries TRBV5-1 and TRBJ1-1; D unclear. Trimming removed 2 bases at V and 4 bases at J, with 15 bases between. The CDR3 covers 15 residues. Germline lookup yields CDR1 SGHRS and CDR2 YFSETQ. Here the CDR3 reads CASSFGPAESTEAFF. The CDR3 region has the DNA TGCGCCAGCAGCTTCGGACCGGCGGAGAGCACTGAAGCTTTCTTT. The variable domain in full, with the rest retrieved from reference TRBV5-1 and TRBJ1-1, is KAGVTQTPRYLIKTRGQQVTLSCSPISGHRSVSWYQQTPGQGLQFLFEYFSETQRNKGNFPGRFSGRQFSNSRSEMNVSTLELGDSALYLCASSFGPAESTEAFFGQGTRLTVV.

V gene TRBV6-2 or TRBV6-3 combines with J gene TRBJ1-4, with unresolved D. The CDR3 totals 15 residues. The germline V gene encodes CDR1 MNHEY and CDR2 SVGEGT. The ends were cut back, 0 bases at V and 7 bases at J, with 12 bases in the middle. CDR3 residues: CASSYSTENREKLFF. The CDR3 nucleotides are TGTGCCAGCAGTTACTCGACGGAGAACCGTGAAAAACTGTTTTTT.

This CDR3 is CASSTPLGQGAAGYTF. For the CDR3, the DNA is TGTGCCAGCAGCACACCCTTGGGACAGGGGGCGGCCGGCTACACCTTC. This chain connects TRBV7-2 to TRBJ1-2, with 12 bases aligning to TRBD1. With 5 bases clipped from V and 8 bases from J, the junction kept 12 bases outside the gene matches. This CDR3 has 16 residues. The germline gives CDR1 SGHTA, CDR2 FQGNSA.

This sequence joins TRBV30 and TRBJ2-2, with unresolved D. CDR3 length: 14 amino acids. Germline values: CDR1 GTSNPN, CDR2 SVGIG (reference sequence). Deletions cut 1 base from V and 1 base from J, with 7 bases between. CDR3 bases: TGTGCCTGGAGTGGACGGCGGAACACCGGGGAGCTGTTTTTT. Protein product: CAWSGRRNTGELFF.

This sequence joins TRBV27 and TRBJ2-2; 15 nucleotides align to TRBD2. The CDR3 is 17 residues long. Germline V gene sequence: CDR1 MNHEY, CDR2 SMNVEV (reference sequence). Trimming cost V 6 bases and J 3 bases; bases outside gene matches: 5. CDR3 loop: CASRGTSGRRDTGELFF. The DNA of the CDR3 is TGTGCCAGCAGGGGGACTAGCGGGAGGCGGGACACCGGGGAGCTGTTTTTT.

CDR3 in DNA: TGTGCCAGCAGTGACCGGGACCGGCCTGAAGCTTTCTTT. As protein: CASSDRDRPEAFF. The rearrangement joins TRBV12-3 or TRBV12-4 to TRBJ1-1, with D maybe TRBD1 (5 bases). The CDR3 runs to 13 residues. Trimming left V 5 bases short and J 6 bases short, with 13 bases between.